Reported below is one T cell receptor (beta chain). The antigen remains undetermined. A much larger clone lies one base from this, so it may be a read error. Germline-derived CDR1 and CDR2 are SGHTA and FQGTGA. The CDR3 length is 15 residues. This sample was included in a study of T cells in Graves' hyperthyroidism and ophthalmopathy. Study results and limitations: Median prediction lead before ophthalmopathy onset was roughly 6 months with the model. Most thyroid-expanded clonotypes above 0.001 were also found in blood.

Uncontrolled infections, other autoimmune diseases, pregnancy or lactation led to exclusion of patients. Template material for amplifying TCR beta CDR3 regions consisted of RNA transcripts. Primed by the HTBI set, a first-round RT-PCR was run on the TCR CDR3. TCRdb fed the multiplex PCR reads into MiXCR, producing one record per CDR3 protein. The table includes 540,000 or so distinct CDR3 sequences, about half detected once. V and J are TRBV7-3 and TRBJ2-7; 8 bases are a match to TRBD2. The TCR comes from an adult woman with Graves' disease, either hyperthyroidism or ophthalmopathy (not recorded which). Sample: peripheral blood or thyroid tissue (not recorded which). The CDR3 bases are TGCGCCCGCAGCCATAGTCCGGGGGGGGTCTACGAGCAGTACTTC. The encoded protein is CARSHSPGGVYEQYF.